This T cell receptor beta chain was obtained from a study of shared clonotypes between healthy human individuals. The overall study: Donors, aged 18 to 49, were a couple of women and a few men. Study conclusions and caveats: Rarefaction revealed incomplete sorted-subset sequencing despite large depth.

Germline V gene data show CDR1 as KGHSH and CDR2 as LQKENI. The CDR3 spans 16 residues. Trimming left V 3 bases short and J 0 bases short, with 14 bases between. This was a deep-level run. TCRdb's copy holds only in-frame clones and misses some; the assay was immunoSEQ multiplex PCR. The table has roughly 680,000 clones, around 77% seen once; the top ten hold around 1.8%. Details on this clone: No antigen is known for it.

The source material was memory CD4+ T cells sorted from blood. The subset is: CD45RA-negative fraction. The clonotype comes from a young woman in good health. The chain carries TRBV18 and TRBJ1-1, with D possibly being TRBD1 (5 bases). CDR3 sequence (DNA): TGTGCCAGCTCACCCTCAGACAGAAGCTTGAACACTGAAGCTTTCTTT. Translated, it gives CASSPSDRSLNTEAFF.